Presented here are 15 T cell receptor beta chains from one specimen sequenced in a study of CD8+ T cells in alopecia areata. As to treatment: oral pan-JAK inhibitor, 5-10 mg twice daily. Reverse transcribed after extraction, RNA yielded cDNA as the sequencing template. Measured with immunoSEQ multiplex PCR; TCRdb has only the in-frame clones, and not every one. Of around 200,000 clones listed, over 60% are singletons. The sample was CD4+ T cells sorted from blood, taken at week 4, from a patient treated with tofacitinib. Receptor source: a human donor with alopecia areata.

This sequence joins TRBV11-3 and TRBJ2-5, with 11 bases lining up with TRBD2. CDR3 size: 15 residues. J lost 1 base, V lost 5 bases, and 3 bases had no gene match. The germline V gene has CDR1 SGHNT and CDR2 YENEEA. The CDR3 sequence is CASSRLAGSQETQYF. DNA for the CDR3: TGTGCCAGCAGCCGACTAGCGGGGTCCCAAGAGACCCAGTACTTC.

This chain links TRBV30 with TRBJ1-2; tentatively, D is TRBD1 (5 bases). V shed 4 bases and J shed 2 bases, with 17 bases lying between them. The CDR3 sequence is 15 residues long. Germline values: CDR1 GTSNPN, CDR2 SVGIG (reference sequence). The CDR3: CAWTTGGGWNYGYTF. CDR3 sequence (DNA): TGTGCCTGGACCACCGGTGGGGGATGGAACTATGGCTACACCTTC. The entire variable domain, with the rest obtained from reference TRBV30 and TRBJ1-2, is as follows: SQTIHQWPATLVQPVGSPLSLECTVEGTSNPNLYWYRQAAGRGLQLLFYSVGIGQISSEVPQNLSASRPQDRQFILSSKKLLLSDSGFYLCAWTTGGGWNYGYTFGSGTRLTVV.

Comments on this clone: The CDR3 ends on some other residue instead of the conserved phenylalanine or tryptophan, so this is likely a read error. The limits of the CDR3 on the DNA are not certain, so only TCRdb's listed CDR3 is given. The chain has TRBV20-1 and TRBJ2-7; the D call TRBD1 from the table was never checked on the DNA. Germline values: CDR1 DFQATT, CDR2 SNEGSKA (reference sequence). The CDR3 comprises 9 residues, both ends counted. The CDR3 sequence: CSARAVQPD.

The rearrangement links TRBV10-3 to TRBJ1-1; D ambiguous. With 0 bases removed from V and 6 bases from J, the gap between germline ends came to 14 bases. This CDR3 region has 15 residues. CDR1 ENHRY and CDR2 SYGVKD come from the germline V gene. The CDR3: CAISESGIGMAEAFF. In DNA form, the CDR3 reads TGTGCCATCAGTGAGTCGGGAATCGGTATGGCTGAAGCTTTCTTT.

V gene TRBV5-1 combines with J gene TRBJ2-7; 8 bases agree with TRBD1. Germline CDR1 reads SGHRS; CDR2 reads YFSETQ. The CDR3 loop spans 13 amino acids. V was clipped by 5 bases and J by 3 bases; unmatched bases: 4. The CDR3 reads CASRMDRDYEQYF. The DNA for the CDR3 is TGCGCCAGCAGAATGGACAGGGACTACGAGCAGTACTTC.

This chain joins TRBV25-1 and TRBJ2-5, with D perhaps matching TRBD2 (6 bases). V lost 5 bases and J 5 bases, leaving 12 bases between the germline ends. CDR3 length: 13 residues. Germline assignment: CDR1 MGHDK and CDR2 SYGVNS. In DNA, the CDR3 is TGTGCCAGCAGTAGAAGGAGCGGGGAGACCCAGTACTTC. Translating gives CASSRRSGETQYF.

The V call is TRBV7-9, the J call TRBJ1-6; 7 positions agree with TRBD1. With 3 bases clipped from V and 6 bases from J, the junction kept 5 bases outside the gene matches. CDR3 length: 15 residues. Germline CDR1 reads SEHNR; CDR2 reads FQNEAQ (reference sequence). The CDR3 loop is CASSLTGIPNSPLHF. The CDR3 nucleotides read TGTGCCAGCAGCTTGACAGGGATTCCTAATTCACCCCTCCACTTT.

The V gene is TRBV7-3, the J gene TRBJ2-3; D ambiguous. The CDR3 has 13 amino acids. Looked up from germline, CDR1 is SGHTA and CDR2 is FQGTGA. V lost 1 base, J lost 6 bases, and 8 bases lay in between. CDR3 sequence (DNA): TGTGCCAGCAGCTTAATGAACGGTGATACGCAGTATTTT. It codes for CASSLMNGDTQYF.

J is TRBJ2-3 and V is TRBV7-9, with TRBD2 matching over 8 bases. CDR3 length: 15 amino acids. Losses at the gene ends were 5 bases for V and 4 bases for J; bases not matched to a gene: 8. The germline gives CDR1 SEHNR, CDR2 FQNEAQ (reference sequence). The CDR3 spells CASSPGAGGADTQYF. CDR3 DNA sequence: TGTGCCAGCAGCCCAGGCGCGGGGGGAGCAGATACGCAGTATTTT.

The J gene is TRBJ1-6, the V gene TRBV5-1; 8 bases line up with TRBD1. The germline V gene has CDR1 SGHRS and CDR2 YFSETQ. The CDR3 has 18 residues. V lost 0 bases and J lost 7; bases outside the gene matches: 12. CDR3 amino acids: CASSLGWAGGLGNSPLHF. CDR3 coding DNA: TGCGCCAGCAGCTTGGGTTGGGCAGGGGGCCTTGGAAATTCACCCCTCCACTTT.

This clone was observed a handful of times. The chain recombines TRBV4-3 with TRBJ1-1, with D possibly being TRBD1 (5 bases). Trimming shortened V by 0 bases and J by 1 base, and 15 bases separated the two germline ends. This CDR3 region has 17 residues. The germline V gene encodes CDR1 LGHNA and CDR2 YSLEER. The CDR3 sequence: CASSQDFGGTGNTEAFF. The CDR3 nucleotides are TGCGCCAGCAGCCAAGATTTCGGGGGGACGGGGAACACTGAAGCTTTCTTT.

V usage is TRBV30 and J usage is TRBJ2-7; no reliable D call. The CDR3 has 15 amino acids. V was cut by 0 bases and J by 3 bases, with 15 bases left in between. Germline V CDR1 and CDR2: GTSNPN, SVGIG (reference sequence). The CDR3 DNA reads TGTGCCTGGAGTGTATTAGGTACGGTTCTCTACGAGCAGTACTTC. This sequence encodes CAWSVLGTVLYEQYF.

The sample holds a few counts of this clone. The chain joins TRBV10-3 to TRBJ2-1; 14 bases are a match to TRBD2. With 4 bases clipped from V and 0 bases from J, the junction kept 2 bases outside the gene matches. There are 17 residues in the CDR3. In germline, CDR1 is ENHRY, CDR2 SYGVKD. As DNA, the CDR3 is TGTGCCATCAGTGGGACTAGCGGGGGGAGCTCCTACAATGAGCAGTTCTTC. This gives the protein CAISGTSGGSSYNEQFF.

CDR3 protein: CASSQSDNTGELFF. The CDR3 nucleotides are TGCGCCAGCAGTCAATCGGACAACACCGGGGAGCTGTTTTTT. V is TRBV23-1 and J is TRBJ2-2; D is uncertain. TRBV23-1 is an open reading frame whose function is uncertain. This CDR3 is built from 14 residues. V gave up 0 bases and J gave up 2 bases, with 4 bases separating them.

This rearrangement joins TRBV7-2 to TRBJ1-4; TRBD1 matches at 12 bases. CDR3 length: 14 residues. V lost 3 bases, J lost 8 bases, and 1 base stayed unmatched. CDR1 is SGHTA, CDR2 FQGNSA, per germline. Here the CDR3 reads CASSFGTGGEKLFF. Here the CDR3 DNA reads TGTGCCAGCAGCTTCGGGACAGGGGGCGAAAAACTGTTTTTT.